This T cell receptor beta chain was sequenced in a study of cytomegalovirus exposure and HLA in healthy donors. Across the study: Most genotyped donors, around four fifths of roughly 400, had Caucasian-associated genetic ancestry.

As to this clone: The antigen remains undetermined.

The study's findings and limits: When analyzed later, a missense DCLRE1C variant was found to be linked to TCR beta V- and J-gene trimming.

Trimming removed 4 bases at V and 6 bases at J, with 9 bases between. The CDR3 covers 12 residues. CDR1 and CDR2 from the germline V gene are SGHVS and FQNEAQ. A multiplex PCR was run with 60 Vbeta primers and 13 Jbeta primers. This table comes from immunoSEQ multiplex PCR, and its TCRdb copy is limited to in-frame clones, with some not included. This sample yields around 130,000 clones, of which about four fifths are seen a single time; 5% to 5.5% belongs to the top ten. V usage is TRBV7-8 and J usage is TRBJ1-1; D remains unclear. The specimen sequenced was PBMCs. The TCR originated in a man in his thirties or forties in good health and CMV-seronegative. DNA for the CDR3: TGTGCCAGCAGCTCCGTGTCGGCTGAAGCTTTCTTT. It encodes CASSSVSAEAFF.